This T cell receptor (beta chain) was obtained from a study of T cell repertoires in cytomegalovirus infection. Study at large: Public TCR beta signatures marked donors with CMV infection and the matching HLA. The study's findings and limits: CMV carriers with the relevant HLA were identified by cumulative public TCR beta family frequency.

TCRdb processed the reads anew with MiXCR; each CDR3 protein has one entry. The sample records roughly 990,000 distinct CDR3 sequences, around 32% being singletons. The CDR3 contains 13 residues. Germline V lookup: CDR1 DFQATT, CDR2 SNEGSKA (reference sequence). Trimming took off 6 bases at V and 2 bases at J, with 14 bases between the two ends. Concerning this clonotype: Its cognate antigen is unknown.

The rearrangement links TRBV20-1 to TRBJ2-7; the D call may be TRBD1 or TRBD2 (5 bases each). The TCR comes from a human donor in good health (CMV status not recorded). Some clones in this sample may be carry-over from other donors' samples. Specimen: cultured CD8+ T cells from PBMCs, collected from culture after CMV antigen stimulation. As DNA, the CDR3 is TGCAGTGCCCAGGACGGGGCGACCTACGAGCAGTACTTC. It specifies CSAQDGATYEQYF.